Listed below are T cell receptor beta chains from one sample, sequenced in a study of blood T cell repertoires in COVID-19. Assay: immunoSEQ multiplex PCR; the TCRdb copy retains only in-frame clones and omits some. The repertoire has just under 95,000 clones, around 80% of them found once; the top ten carry around 19%. Sequencing was carried out using peripheral blood. The receptors come from a human donor in a cohort sampled during active COVID-19. CDR3s include the opening cysteine and the closing phenylalanine or tryptophan. D genes are given only for firm matches. Size is stated for part of the rows, as once, few or many counts, or as a class when the clone is expanded.

size: NA; J: TRBJ2-7; D: TRBD2; V: TRBV7-2; DNA: TGTGCCAGCAGTCTGGGCGGGAGCCAGTACGAGCAGTACTTC; CDR3: CASSLGGSQYEQYF
size: NA; J: TRBJ1-6; D: NA; V: TRBV25-1; DNA: TGTGCCAGCAGTGTGGACACTTCTAATTCACCCCTCCACTTT; CDR3: CASSVDTSNSPLHF
size: NA; J: TRBJ1-3; D: TRBD1; V: TRBV28; DNA: TGTGCCAGCAGTTATTCAGGGGGTTATGGAAACACCATATATTTT; CDR3: CASSYSGGYGNTIYF
size: NA; J: TRBJ2-7; D: TRBD2; V: TRBV2; DNA: TGTGCCAGCAGTTTGCGGGAGGGCTACGAGCAGTACTTC; CDR3: CASSLREGYEQYF
size: few; J: TRBJ1-2; D: NA; V: TRBV3-1/TRBV3-2; DNA: TGTGCCAGCAGCCAAACAGGGACCTATGGCTACACCTTC; CDR3: CASSQTGTYGYTF
size: NA; J: TRBJ2-2; D: TRBD1; V: TRBV5-1; DNA: TGCGCCAGCAGACGGACAGGGGGTGGGACCGGGGAGCTGTTTTTT; CDR3: CASRRTGGGTGELFF
size: NA; J: TRBJ1-4; D: TRBD1; V: TRBV3-1/TRBV3-2; DNA: TGTGCCAGCAGCCCTTCGCCGGGACAGGGGAATGAAAAACTGTTTTTT; CDR3: CASSPSPGQGNEKLFF
size: NA; J: TRBJ1-2; D: NA; V: TRBV20-1; DNA: TGCAGTGCTAGAGATCGAGGGGGCTACACCTTC; CDR3: CSARDRGGYTF
size: few; J: TRBJ1-1; D: NA; V: TRBV6-6; DNA: TGTGCCAGCCGGGATAGGGACACCGTGAACACTGAAGCTTTCTTT; CDR3: CASRDRDTVNTEAFF
size: once; J: TRBJ2-7; D: NA; V: TRBV14; DNA: TGTGCCAGCAGCCAGTACAGGGAAAGAAACGAGCAGTACTTC; CDR3: CASSQYRERNEQYF
size: NA; J: TRBJ2-7; D: TRBD2; V: TRBV9; DNA: TGTGCCAGCAGCGTAGCCCCGGGGGGGGAGGGCGAGCAGTACTTC; CDR3: CASSVAPGGEGEQYF
size: NA; J: TRBJ2-5; D: NA; V: TRBV18; DNA: TGTGCCAGCTCACCGGGGCAGTTGGTAGGGGAGACCCAGTACTTC; CDR3: CASSPGQLVGETQYF
size: NA; J: TRBJ1-2; D: TRBD1; V: TRBV29-1; DNA: TGCAGCGCTGAGGGGACAGGGGGTATCGGCTACACCTTC; CDR3: CSAEGTGGIGYTF
size: NA; J: TRBJ2-6; D: NA; V: TRBV18; DNA: TGTGCCAGCTCACCACTCAGGTCTGGGGCCAACGTCCTGACTTTC; CDR3: CASSPLRSGANVLTF
size: NA; J: TRBJ2-1; D: TRBD1; V: TRBV19; DNA: TGTGCCAGTAGTTCGAGACAGGGGTGGTCCGATGAGCAGTTCTTC; CDR3: CASSSRQGWSDEQFF
size: NA; J: TRBJ2-7; D: TRBD1; V: TRBV18; DNA: TGTGCCAGCTCACCATGGCAACAGGGGGTCTACGAGCAGTACTTC; CDR3: CASSPWQQGVYEQYF
size: NA; J: TRBJ1-2; D: NA; V: TRBV2; DNA: TGTGCCAGCAGTGAGACAGCCCTAGGTAACTATGGCTACACCTTC; CDR3: CASSETALGNYGYTF
size: NA; J: TRBJ2-7; D: NA; V: TRBV3-1/TRBV3-2; DNA: TGTGCCAGCAGCCAACAGGGCGTGAGGTACGAGCAGTACTTC; CDR3: CASSQQGVRYEQYF
size: NA; J: TRBJ1-5; D: NA; V: TRBV20-1; DNA: TGCAGTGCTCCTGACTCCCCCGCCCAGCATTTT; CDR3: CSAPDSPAQHF
size: NA; J: TRBJ2-7; D: TRBD2; V: TRBV28; DNA: TGTGCCAGCAGACCCTTCGGGGAGGGCCGTGGTGAGCAGTACTTC; CDR3: CASRPFGEGRGEQYF
size: few; J: TRBJ1-2; D: NA; V: TRBV9; DNA: TGTGCCAGCAGCCCGCGGGGAAACTATGGCTACACCTTC; CDR3: CASSPRGNYGYTF
size: NA; J: TRBJ2-7; D: NA; V: TRBV3-1/TRBV3-2; DNA: TGTGCCAGCAGCCAAACAGGCTACGAGCAGTACTTC; CDR3: CASSQTGYEQYF
size: NA; J: TRBJ1-1; D: NA; V: TRBV10-1; DNA: TGCGCCAGCAGTGGACCTGGGGCTATTGAAGCTTTCTTT; CDR3: CASSGPGAIEAFF
size: NA; J: TRBJ2-1; D: NA; V: TRBV5-1; DNA: TGCGCCAGCAGCTTGAGTACCGTGGCGGTAGAGCAGTTCTTC; CDR3: CASSLSTVAVEQFF
size: NA; J: TRBJ1-1; D: TRBD1; V: TRBV7-2; DNA: TGTGCCAGCAGCTTGCAGGGACAGGTGGGCACTGAAGCTTTCTTT; CDR3: CASSLQGQVGTEAFF
size: NA; J: TRBJ2-7; D: NA; V: TRBV21-1; DNA: TGTGCCAGCAGCAAAATTAATACCGCGGAGGGCAGCTTCATATTC; CDR3: CASSKINTAEGSFIF
size: NA; J: TRBJ2-7; D: TRBD2; V: TRBV28; DNA: TGTGCCAGTCCGGGACTAGCGGCCCCCTACGAGCAGTACTTC; CDR3: CASPGLAAPYEQYF
size: NA; J: TRBJ2-7; D: TRBD1; V: TRBV18; DNA: TGTGCCAGCTCACCAACCGGGACAGGGAACTACGAGCAGTACTTC; CDR3: CASSPTGTGNYEQYF
size: NA; J: TRBJ1-4; D: NA; V: TRBV6-6; DNA: TGTGCCAGCAGTACACCGGGGAGAGATGAAAAACTGTTTTTT; CDR3: CASSTPGRDEKLFF
size: NA; J: TRBJ1-1; D: NA; V: TRBV6-6; DNA: TGTGCCAGCAGTGCCGGGGTCGGTAGCGCTTTCTTT; CDR3: CASSAGVGSAFF
size: NA; J: TRBJ2-5; D: TRBD1; V: TRBV13; DNA: TGTGCCAGCACCTCGACAGGGGGTCGGGAGACCCAGTACTTC; CDR3: CASTSTGGRETQYF
size: NA; J: TRBJ2-6; D: TRBD2; V: TRBV2; DNA: TGTGCCAGCAGGGTGGGACTAGCCCACTCTGGGGCCAACGTCCTGACTTTC; CDR3: CASRVGLAHSGANVLTF
size: NA; J: TRBJ1-3; D: NA; V: TRBV7-9; DNA: TGTGCCAGCAGCCACGACAGATACACCATATATTTT; CDR3: CASSHDRYTIYF
size: NA; J: TRBJ2-3; D: TRBD2; V: TRBV3-1/TRBV3-2; DNA: TGTGCCAGCAGCGACGTGGGCGGGAGTTCAGGTACGCAGTATTTT; CDR3: CASSDVGGSSGTQYF
size: NA; J: TRBJ2-3; D: TRBD2; V: TRBV5-4; DNA: TGTGCCAGCAGCGCGAGCGGGAGTCTGGGAGATACGCAGTATTTT; CDR3: CASSASGSLGDTQYF
size: NA; J: TRBJ2-7; D: TRBD2; V: TRBV7-6; DNA: TGTGCCAGCAGCTCTTCCGGGACTAGCGGGAGAGGAGAGCAGTACTTC; CDR3: CASSSSGTSGRGEQYF
size: NA; J: TRBJ2-7; D: NA; V: TRBV28; DNA: TGTGCCAGCAGTTTAGAGTACGTAAGGGGAGAGCAGTACTTC; CDR3: CASSLEYVRGEQYF
size: few; J: TRBJ1-4; D: TRBD1; V: TRBV11-2; DNA: TGTGCCAGCAGCTTAGGGTCGACAGGGAGCGAAAAACTGTTTTTT; CDR3: CASSLGSTGSEKLFF
size: few; J: TRBJ2-1; D: TRBD2; V: TRBV5-1; DNA: TGCGCCAGCTTGGCAAGCGGGAGTAGCAATGAGCAGTTCTTC; CDR3: CASLASGSSNEQFF
size: NA; J: TRBJ2-5; D: TRBD1; V: TRBV9; DNA: TGTGCCAGCAGCGCCTACCCTCTTAACAGGGGTACGGAGACCCAGTACTTC; CDR3: CASSAYPLNRGTETQYF
size: NA; J: TRBJ2-3; D: NA; V: TRBV5-5; DNA: TGTGCCAGCAGCTTGTATAAAGATACGCAGTATTTT; CDR3: CASSLYKDTQYF
size: few; J: TRBJ1-5; D: NA; V: TRBV28; DNA: TGTGCCAGCAGGGCTACAGGGCCCAATCAGCCCCAGCATTTT; CDR3: CASRATGPNQPQHF
size: NA; J: TRBJ1-1; D: NA; V: TRBV6-5; DNA: TGTGCCAGCAGTCACAGAACTGAAGCTTTCTTT; CDR3: CASSHRTEAFF
size: NA; J: TRBJ2-1; D: NA; V: TRBV7-2; DNA: TGTGCCAGCAGCTTAGCTGCCCTTTTAGCTTACAATGAGCAGTTCTTC; CDR3: CASSLAALLAYNEQFF
size: NA; J: TRBJ2-1; D: NA; V: TRBV7-9; DNA: TGTGCCAGCAGCTTCAGTAAGAATGAGCAGTTCTTC; CDR3: CASSFSKNEQFF
size: NA; J: TRBJ1-4; D: TRBD1; V: TRBV11-3; DNA: TGTGCCAGCAGCTCTGACAGGGAGGATACTGAAAAACTGTTTTTT; CDR3: CASSSDREDTEKLFF
size: NA; J: TRBJ2-1; D: TRBD2; V: TRBV12-3/TRBV12-4; DNA: TGTGCCAGCAGACTAGCGGCAACCAATGAGCAGTTCTTC; CDR3: CASRLAATNEQFF
size: NA; J: TRBJ2-7; D: TRBD1; V: TRBV24-1; DNA: TGTGCCACCAATGTTTGGTATAACCATACCGACAGGGCGAGCGAGCAGTACTTC; CDR3: CATNVWYNHTDRASEQYF
size: NA; J: TRBJ2-7; D: NA; V: TRBV10-1; DNA: TGCGCCAGCAGTGATGGGGGAGGCCCCCCATACGAGCAGTACTTC; CDR3: CASSDGGGPPYEQYF
size: NA; J: TRBJ1-1; D: NA; V: TRBV10-3; DNA: TGTGCCATCAGTCCGGGATTGAGCACTGAAGCTTTCTTT; CDR3: CAISPGLSTEAFF
size: NA; J: TRBJ2-7; D: TRBD2; V: TRBV28; DNA: TGTGCCAGCAGTCCCCAGCGGGGGAAAGGTAGCTCCTACGAGCAGTACTTC; CDR3: CASSPQRGKGSSYEQYF
size: NA; J: TRBJ1-5; D: NA; V: TRBV28; DNA: TGTGCCAGCATCGGGGACTATCAGCCCCAGCATTTT; CDR3: CASIGDYQPQHF
size: few; J: TRBJ2-7; D: NA; V: TRBV5-5; DNA: TGTGCCAGCAGCCGACCAGCGGGCCTCTACGAGCAGTACTTC; CDR3: CASSRPAGLYEQYF
size: once; J: TRBJ2-1; D: TRBD2; V: TRBV24-1; DNA: TGCGCCACCAGTGGTTCGAGCGGGGGCAATGAGCAGTTCTTC; CDR3: CATSGSSGGNEQFF
size: NA; J: TRBJ2-7; D: TRBD2; V: TRBV5-4; DNA: TGTGCCAGCAGCTTGAACCGTCCGGGACTAGCTCACGAGCAGTACTTC; CDR3: CASSLNRPGLAHEQYF
size: NA; J: TRBJ1-1; D: NA; V: TRBV2; DNA: TGTGCCAGCAGCAGGATTAAGGCTGAAGCTTTCTTT; CDR3: CASSRIKAEAFF
size: NA; J: TRBJ1-2; D: NA; V: TRBV18; DNA: TGTGCCAGCTCACCATCTCCAGGAGGCGGGTATGGCTACACCTTC; CDR3: CASSPSPGGGYGYTF